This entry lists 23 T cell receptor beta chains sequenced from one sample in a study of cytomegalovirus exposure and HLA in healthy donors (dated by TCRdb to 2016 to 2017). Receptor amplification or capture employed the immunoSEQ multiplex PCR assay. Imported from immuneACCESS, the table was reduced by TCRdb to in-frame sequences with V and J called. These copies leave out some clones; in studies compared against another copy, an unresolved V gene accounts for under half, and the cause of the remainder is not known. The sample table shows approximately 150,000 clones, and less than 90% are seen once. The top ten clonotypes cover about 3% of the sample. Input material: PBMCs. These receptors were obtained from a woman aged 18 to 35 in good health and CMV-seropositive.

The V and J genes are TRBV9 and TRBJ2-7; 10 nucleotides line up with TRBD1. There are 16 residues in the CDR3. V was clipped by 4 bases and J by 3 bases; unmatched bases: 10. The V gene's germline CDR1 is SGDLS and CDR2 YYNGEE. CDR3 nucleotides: TGTGCCAGCAGCCCACGGTCCCGGGACAGGGGCTACGAGCAGTACTTC. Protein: CASSPRSRDRGYEQYF.

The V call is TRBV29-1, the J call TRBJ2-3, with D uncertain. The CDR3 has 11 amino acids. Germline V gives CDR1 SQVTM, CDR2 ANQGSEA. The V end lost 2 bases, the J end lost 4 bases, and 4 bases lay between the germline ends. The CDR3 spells CSVELADTQYF. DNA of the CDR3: TGCAGCGTTGAACTAGCAGATACGCAGTATTTT.

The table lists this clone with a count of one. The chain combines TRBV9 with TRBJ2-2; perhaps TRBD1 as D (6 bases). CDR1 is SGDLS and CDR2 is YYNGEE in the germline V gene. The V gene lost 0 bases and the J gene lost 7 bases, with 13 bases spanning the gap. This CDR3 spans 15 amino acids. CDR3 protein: CASSVVSQGSGELFF. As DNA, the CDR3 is TGTGCCAGCAGCGTAGTTTCACAGGGCAGCGGGGAGCTGTTTTTT.

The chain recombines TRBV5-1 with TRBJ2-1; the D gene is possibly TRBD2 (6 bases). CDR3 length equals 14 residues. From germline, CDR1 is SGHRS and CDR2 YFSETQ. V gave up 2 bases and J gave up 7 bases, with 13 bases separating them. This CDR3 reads CASSFGGTGNEQFF. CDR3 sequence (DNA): TGCGCCAGCAGCTTCGGCGGGACGGGGAATGAGCAGTTCTTC.

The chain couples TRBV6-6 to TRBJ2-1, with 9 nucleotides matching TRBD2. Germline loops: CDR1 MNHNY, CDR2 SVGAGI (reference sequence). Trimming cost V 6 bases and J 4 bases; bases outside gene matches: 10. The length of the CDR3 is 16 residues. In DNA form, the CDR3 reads TGTGCCAGCAGCCTATCGTTAGCGGGAGAGTACAATGAGCAGTTCTTC. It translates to CASSLSLAGEYNEQFF.

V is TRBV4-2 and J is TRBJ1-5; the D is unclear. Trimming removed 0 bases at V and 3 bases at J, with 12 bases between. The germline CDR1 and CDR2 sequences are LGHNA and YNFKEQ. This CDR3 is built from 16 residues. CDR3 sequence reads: CASSQEYSGNNQPQHF. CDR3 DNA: TGTGCCAGCAGCCAAGAGTACTCAGGTAACAATCAGCCCCAGCATTTT.

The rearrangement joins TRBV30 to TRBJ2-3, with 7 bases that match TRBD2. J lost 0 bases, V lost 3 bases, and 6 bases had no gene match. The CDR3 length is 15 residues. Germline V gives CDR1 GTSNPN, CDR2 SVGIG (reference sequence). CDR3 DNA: TGTGCCTGGAGCTCCAGCGGGATAAGCACAGATACGCAGTATTTT. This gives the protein CAWSSSGISTDTQYF.

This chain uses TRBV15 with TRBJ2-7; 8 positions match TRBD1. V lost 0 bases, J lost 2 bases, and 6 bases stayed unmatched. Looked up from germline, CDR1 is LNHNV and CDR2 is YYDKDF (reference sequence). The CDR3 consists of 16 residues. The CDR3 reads CATSRDLRQGPYEQYF. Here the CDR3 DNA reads TGTGCCACCAGCAGAGATCTTAGACAGGGGCCCTACGAGCAGTACTTC.

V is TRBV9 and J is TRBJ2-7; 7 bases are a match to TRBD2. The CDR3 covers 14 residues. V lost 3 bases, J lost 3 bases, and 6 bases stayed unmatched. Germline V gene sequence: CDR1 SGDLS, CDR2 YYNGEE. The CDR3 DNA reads TGTGCCAGCAGCGCCGGACTAGTAAACTACGAGCAGTACTTC. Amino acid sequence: CASSAGLVNYEQYF. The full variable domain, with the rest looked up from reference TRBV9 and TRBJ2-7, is DSGVTQTPKHLITATGQRVTLRCSPRSGDLSVYWYQQSLDQGLQFLIQYYNGEERAKGNILERFSAQQFPDLHSELNLSSLELGDSALYFCASSAGLVNYEQYFGPGTRLTVT.

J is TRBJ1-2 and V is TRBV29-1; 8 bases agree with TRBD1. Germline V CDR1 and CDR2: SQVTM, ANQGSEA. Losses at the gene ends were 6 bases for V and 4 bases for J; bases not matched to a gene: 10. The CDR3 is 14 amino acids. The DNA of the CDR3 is TGCAGCGTCCCAGGGGCGGACAGGGCCTATGGCTACACCTTC. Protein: CSVPGADRAYGYTF.

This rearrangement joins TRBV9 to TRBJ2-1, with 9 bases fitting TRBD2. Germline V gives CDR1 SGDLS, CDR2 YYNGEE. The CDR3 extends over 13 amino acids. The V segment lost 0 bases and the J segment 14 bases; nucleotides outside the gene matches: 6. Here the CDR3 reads CASSVVFSGSKFF. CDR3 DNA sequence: TGTGCCAGCAGCGTAGTATTTAGCGGGAGTAAGTTCTTC.

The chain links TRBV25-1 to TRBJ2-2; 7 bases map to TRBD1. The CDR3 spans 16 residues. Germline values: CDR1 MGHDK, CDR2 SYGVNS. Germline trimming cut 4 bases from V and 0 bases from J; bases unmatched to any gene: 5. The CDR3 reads CASSVPGTANTGELFF. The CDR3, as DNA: TGTGCCAGCAGTGTACCCGGGACAGCGAACACCGGGGAGCTGTTTTTT. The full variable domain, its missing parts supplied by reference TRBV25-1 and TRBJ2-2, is EADIYQTPRYLVIGTGKKITLECSQTMGHDKMYWYQQDPGMELHLIHYSYGVNSTEKGDLSSESTVSRIRTEHFPLTLESARPSHTSQYLCASSVPGTANTGELFFGEGSRLTVL.

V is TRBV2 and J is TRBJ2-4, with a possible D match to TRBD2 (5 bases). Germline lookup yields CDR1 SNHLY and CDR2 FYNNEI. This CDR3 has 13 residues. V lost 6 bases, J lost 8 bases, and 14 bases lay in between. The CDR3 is CASSGDSGDIQYF. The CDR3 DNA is TGTGCCAGCAGCGGGGATAGTGGGGACATTCAGTACTTC.

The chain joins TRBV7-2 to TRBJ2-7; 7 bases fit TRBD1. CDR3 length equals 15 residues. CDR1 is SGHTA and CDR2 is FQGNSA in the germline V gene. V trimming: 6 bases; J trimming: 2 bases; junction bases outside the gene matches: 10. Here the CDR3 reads CASSQRTGDPYEQYF. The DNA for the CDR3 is TGTGCCAGCAGTCAGCGAACAGGGGACCCCTACGAGCAGTACTTC.

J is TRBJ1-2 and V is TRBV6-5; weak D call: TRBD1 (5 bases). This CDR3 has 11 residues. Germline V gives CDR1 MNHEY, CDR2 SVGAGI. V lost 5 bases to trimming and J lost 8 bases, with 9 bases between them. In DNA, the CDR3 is TGTGCCAGCAGTACCCAGGGAGGCTACACCTTC. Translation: CASSTQGGYTF.

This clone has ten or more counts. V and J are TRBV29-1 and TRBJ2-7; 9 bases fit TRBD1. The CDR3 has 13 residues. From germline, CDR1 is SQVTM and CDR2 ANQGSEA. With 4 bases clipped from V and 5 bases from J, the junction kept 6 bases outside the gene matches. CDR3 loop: CSVVGTGRDEQYF. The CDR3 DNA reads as TGCAGCGTTGTTGGGACAGGGCGAGACGAGCAGTACTTC.

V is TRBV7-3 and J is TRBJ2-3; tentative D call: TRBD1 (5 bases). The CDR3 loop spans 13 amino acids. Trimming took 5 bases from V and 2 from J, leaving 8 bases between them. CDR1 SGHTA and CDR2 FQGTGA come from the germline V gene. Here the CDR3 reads CASSRQNTDTQYF. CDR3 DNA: TGTGCCAGCAGCCGACAGAACACAGATACGCAGTATTTT. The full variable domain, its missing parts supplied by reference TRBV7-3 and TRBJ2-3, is GAGVSQTPSNKVTEKGKYVELRCDPISGHTALYWYRQSLGQGPEFLIYFQGTGAADDSGLPNDRFFAVRPEGSVSTLKIQRTERGDSAVYLCASSRQNTDTQYFGPGTRLTVL.

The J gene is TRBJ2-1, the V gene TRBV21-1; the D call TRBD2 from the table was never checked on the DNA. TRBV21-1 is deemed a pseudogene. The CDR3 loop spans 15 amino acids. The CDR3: CASSLGGSGYNEQFF. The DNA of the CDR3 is TGTGCCAGCAGCTTGGGGGGATCAGGATACAATGAGCAGTTCTTC.

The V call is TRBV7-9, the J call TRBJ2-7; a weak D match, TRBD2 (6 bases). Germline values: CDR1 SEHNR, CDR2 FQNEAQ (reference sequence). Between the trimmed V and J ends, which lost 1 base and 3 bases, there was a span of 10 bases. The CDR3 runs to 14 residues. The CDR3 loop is CASSLVGGLYEQYF. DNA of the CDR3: TGTGCCAGCAGCTTAGTCGGAGGGCTCTACGAGCAGTACTTC. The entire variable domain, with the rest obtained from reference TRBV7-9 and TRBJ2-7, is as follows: DTGVSQNPRHKITKRGQNVTFRCDPISEHNRLYWYRQTLGQGPEFLTYFQNEAQLEKSRLLSDRFSAERPKGSFSTLEIQRTEQGDSAMYLCASSLVGGLYEQYFGPGTRLTVT.

The CDR3 nucleotides are TGCGCCAGCAGCCAAGGGACAGGGGTGTCCTACGAGCAGTACTTC. This sequence encodes CASSQGTGVSYEQYF. The chain combines TRBV4-1 with TRBJ2-7; 9 bases agree with TRBD1. Germline V gives CDR1 MGHRA, CDR2 YSYEKL. V shed 1 base and J 1 base; nucleotides not matched to a gene: 2. This CDR3 has 15 residues.

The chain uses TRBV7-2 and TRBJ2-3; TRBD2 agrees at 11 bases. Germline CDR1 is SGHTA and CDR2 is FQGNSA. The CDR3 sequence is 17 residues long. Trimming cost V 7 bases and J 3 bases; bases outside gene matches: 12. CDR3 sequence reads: CASTQGGLAGGTDTQYF. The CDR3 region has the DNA TGTGCCAGCACCCAGGGAGGTCTAGCGGGAGGAACAGATACGCAGTATTTT. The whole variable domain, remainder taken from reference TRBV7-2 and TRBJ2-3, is GAGVSQSPSNKVTEKGKDVELRCDPISGHTALYWYRQSLGQGLEFLIYFQGNSAPDKSGLPSDRFSAERTGGSVSTLTIQRTQQEDSAVYLCASTQGGLAGGTDTQYFGPGTRLTVL.

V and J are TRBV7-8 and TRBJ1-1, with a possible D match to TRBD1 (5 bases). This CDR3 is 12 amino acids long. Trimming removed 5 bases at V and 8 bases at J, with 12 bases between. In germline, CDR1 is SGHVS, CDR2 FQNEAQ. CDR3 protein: CASSLLTAEAFF. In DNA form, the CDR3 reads TGTGCCAGCAGCCTGCTGACAGCCGAAGCTTTCTTT.

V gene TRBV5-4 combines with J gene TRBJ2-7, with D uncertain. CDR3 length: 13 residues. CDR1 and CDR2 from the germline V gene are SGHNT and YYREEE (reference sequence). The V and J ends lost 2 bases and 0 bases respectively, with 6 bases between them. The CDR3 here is CASSLTTSYEQYF. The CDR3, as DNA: TGTGCCAGCAGCTTAACTACCTCCTACGAGCAGTACTTC.